What follows describes a single TCR beta chain. The antigen remains undetermined. The sample originates from a study of OX40 agonist ivuxolimab in advanced cancers. Whole-study context: Of the patients, three showed partial responses, one with hepatocellular carcinoma and two with cutaneous melanoma. Study findings and constraints: Low normalized T-cell clonal expansion was also seen in some nonresponders.

The length of the CDR3 is 15 residues. Germline CDR1 and CDR2: MNHEY and SMNVEV (reference sequence). V lost 4 bases and J lost 2, with 14 bases in between. TCRdb's table, derived via immunoSEQ multiplex PCR, lists solely in-frame clones and lacks some. This sample has about 73,000 clones; about 87% occur once, and the top ten carry 10% to 11%. Sequencing was performed on CD4+ or CD8+ T cells sorted from blood, taken in a trial of the OX40 agonist ivuxolimab. This TCR was sampled from an adult with an advanced solid tumor such as melanoma, head and neck, liver or kidney cancer. The chain employs TRBV27 and TRBJ2-5; D not resolved. CDR3 sequence: CASSSLLGKQETQYF. The CDR3 DNA follows: TGTGCCAGCAGTTCCCTGCTAGGGAAACAAGAGACCCAGTACTTC.